A selection of T cell receptor beta chains follows, all from one sample in a study of blood T cell repertoires in COVID-19. Sequencing used immunoSEQ multiplex PCR; TCRdb keeps in-frame clones, though not all of them. The sample contains about 49,000 clones, roughly four fifths of which appear only once. The sequenced material came from peripheral blood. All receptors derive from a woman aged 55-70 years with acute or convalescent COVID-19. Both conserved end residues are part of each CDR3. A D gene is named only where the DNA matches it firmly. Some rows mark clone size as missing; the rest say once, few, many or name a class of expanded clone.

D	size	V	J	CDR3
NA	few	TRBV10-3	TRBJ2-3	CAISISTDTQYF
TRBD1	NA	TRBV11-3	TRBJ1-5	CASSLDTLIGGSCQPQHF
TRBD1	few	TRBV2	TRBJ1-5	CASSPWDSSNQPQHF
NA	NA	TRBV10-1	TRBJ2-3	CASSDISPDTQYF
NA	NA	TRBV27	TRBJ2-2	CASSLKARGLNTGELFF
NA	NA	TRBV5-1	TRBJ1-1	CASSLDRANTEAFF
TRBD1	NA	TRBV3-1/TRBV3-2	TRBJ1-2	CASSPLGRGQGGYTF
NA	NA	TRBV11-1	TRBJ1-1	CASSLTRTARNTEAFF
NA	NA	TRBV20-1	TRBJ2-7	CSASVDEQYF
TRBD1	NA	TRBV5-1	TRBJ2-7	CASSLAGRQGVPYEQYF
NA	NA	TRBV29-1	TRBJ1-2	CSVAAATYGYTF
NA	NA	TRBV19	TRBJ1-5	CASSIGGYSNQPQHF
TRBD1	NA	TRBV5-6	TRBJ1-3	CASSSPGTASSSTIYF
TRBD1	NA	TRBV5-6	TRBJ2-7	CASSWGGTGTYEQYF
TRBD2	NA	TRBV4-2	TRBJ2-5	CASSQTGLVRETQYF
TRBD1	NA	TRBV19	TRBJ1-5	CASNRDRSVGQPQHF
TRBD1	NA	TRBV18	TRBJ2-1	CASSPSGQGAYNEQFF
TRBD2	NA	TRBV28	TRBJ2-7	CASSFLVAGRSYEQYF
NA	NA	TRBV18	TRBJ1-5	CASSPQQYSNQPQHF
NA	once	TRBV27	TRBJ1-2	CASSATGYYGYTF
NA	NA	TRBV24-1	TRBJ2-4	CATSDSTRVRVQYF
TRBD2	NA	TRBV15	TRBJ2-3	CATSRSKTSGGAFKTDTQYF
NA	NA	TRBV2	TRBJ1-3	CASSEALALSGNTIYF
TRBD1	once	TRBV7-9	TRBJ1-2	CASSSIRQGQNYGYTF
TRBD2	NA	TRBV5-1	TRBJ2-1	CASSLTLAGDNEQFF
TRBD2	NA	TRBV4-2	TRBJ2-5	CASSQELGGSETQYF
NA	few	TRBV3-1/TRBV3-2	TRBJ2-5	CASSQYRVSGPQETQYF
NA	NA	TRBV6-1	TRBJ1-6	CASSEATGTPLHF
TRBD1	NA	TRBV28	TRBJ1-6	CASSLGGQYNSPLHF
NA	NA	TRBV12-3/TRBV12-4	TRBJ1-6	CASSFRGNSPLHF
NA	NA	TRBV5-1	TRBJ1-1	CASRSGGFDTEAFF
NA	NA	TRBV5-1	TRBJ1-4	CASSFQGKNEKLFF
TRBD1	NA	TRBV5-1	TRBJ1-4	CASSLGQGVRLTEKLFF
NA	NA	TRBV19	TRBJ1-2	CASRLDSHYGYTF
TRBD2	NA	TRBV27	TRBJ2-2	CASGPIGGTSRTGELFF
TRBD1	NA	TRBV7-9	TRBJ1-1	CASSLTGAMNTEAFF
TRBD2	once	TRBV27	TRBJ2-7	CASSTRGLGQYF